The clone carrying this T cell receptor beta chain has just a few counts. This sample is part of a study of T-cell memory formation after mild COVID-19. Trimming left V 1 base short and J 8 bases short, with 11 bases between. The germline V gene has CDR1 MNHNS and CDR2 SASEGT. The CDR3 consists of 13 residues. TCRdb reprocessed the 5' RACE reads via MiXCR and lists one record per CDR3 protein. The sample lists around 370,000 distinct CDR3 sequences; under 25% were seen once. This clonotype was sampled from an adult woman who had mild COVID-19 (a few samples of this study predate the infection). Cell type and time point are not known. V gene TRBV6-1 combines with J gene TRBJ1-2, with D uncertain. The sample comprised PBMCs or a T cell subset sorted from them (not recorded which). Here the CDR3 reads CASSEDSGLGYTF. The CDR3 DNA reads TGTGCCAGCAGTGAAGATTCCGGGTTGGGCTACACCTTC.